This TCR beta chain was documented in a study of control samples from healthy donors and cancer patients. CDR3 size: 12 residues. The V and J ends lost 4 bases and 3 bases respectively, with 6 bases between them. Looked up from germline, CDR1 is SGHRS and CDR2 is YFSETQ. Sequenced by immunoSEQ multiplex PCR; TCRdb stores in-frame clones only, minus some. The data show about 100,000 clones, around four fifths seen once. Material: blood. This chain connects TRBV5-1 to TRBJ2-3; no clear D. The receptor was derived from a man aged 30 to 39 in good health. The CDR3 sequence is CASSVPTDTQYF. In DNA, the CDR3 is TGCGCCAGCAGCGTCCCGACAGATACGCAGTATTTT.